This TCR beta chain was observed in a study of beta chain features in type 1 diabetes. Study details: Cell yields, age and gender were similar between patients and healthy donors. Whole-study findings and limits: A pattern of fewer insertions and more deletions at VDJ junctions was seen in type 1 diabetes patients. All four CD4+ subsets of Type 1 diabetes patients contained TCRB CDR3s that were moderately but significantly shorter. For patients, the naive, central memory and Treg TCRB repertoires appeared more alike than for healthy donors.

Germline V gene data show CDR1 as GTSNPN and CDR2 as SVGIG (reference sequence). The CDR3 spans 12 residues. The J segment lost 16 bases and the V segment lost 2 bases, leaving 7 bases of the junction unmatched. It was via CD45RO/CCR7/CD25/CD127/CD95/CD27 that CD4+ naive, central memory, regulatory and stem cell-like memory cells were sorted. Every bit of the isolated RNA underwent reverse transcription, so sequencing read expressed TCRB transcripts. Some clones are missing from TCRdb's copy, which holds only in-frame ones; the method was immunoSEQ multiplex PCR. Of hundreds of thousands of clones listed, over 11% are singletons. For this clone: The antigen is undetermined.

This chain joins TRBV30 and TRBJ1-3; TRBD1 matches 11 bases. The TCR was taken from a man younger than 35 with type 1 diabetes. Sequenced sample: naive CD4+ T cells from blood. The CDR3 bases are TGTGCCTGGAGTCCTCGGACAGGGGGCATCTATTTT. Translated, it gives CAWSPRTGGIYF.